The 31 T cell receptor beta chains presented below share a single source sample, sequenced in a study of blood T cell repertoires in COVID-19. Sequencing was performed with immunoSEQ multiplex PCR; in TCRdb, only in-frame clones are kept and a portion is missing. The sample lists around 95,000 clones, almost 80% seen once, with 12% in the top ten. Sequenced: peripheral blood. The source is a woman between 65 and 79 years old with acute or convalescent COVID-19.

This sequence joins TRBV9 and TRBJ1-3, with a weak D call TRBD1 (6 bases). This CDR3 is 14 amino acids long. V shed 3 bases and J shed 4 bases, with 11 bases lying between them. CDR1 and CDR2 (germline): SGDLS, YYNGEE. CDR3 sequence (DNA): TGTGCCAGCAGCGGATACAGGGACGGAAACACCATATATTTT. As protein: CASSGYRDGNTIYF.

The count of this clone is one. The rearrangement links TRBV2 to TRBJ1-5; TRBD1 agrees at 7 bases. The J segment lost 5 bases and the V segment lost 4 bases, leaving 8 bases of the junction unmatched. Germline V gene sequence: CDR1 SNHLY, CDR2 FYNNEI. This CDR3 is built from 15 residues. DNA for the CDR3: TGTGCCAGCAGTGGGAACAGGGGTGGCCATCAGCCCCAGCATTTT. Its translation: CASSGNRGGHQPQHF.

The rearrangement joins TRBV3-1 (or the pseudogene TRBV3-2) to TRBJ2-7; D might be TRBD1 (5 bases). Looked up from germline, CDR1 is LGHDT and CDR2 is YNNKEL (reference sequence). The V end lost 4 bases, the J end lost 5 bases, and 15 bases lay between the germline ends. This CDR3 region has 14 residues. The DNA for the CDR3 is TGTGCCAGCAGCCTCCAGGGCCTAATGAACGAGCAGTACGTC. It specifies CASSLQGLMNEQYV.

Comment on this clone: The junction departs from the called germline gene at one end, perhaps through a read error. CDR3 protein: CASRDRVNEKLFF. The CDR3 nucleotides read TGTGCCTCCAGGGACAGAGTTAATGAAAAACTGTTTTTT. The chain joins TRBV15 to TRBJ1-4; 7 bases align to TRBD1. Germline CDR1 is LNHNV and CDR2 is YYDKDF (reference sequence). The CDR3 runs 13 residues.

The gene calls are TRBV5-1 and TRBJ2-5; a weak D match, TRBD2 (5 bases). The CDR3 is made up of 12 amino acids. Germline loops: CDR1 SGHRS, CDR2 YFSETQ. V lost 4 bases and J 4 bases, leaving 8 bases between the germline ends. CDR3 DNA: TGCGCCAGCAGCGCCGAGGGAGAGACCCAGTACTTC. It is translated as CASSAEGETQYF.

The genes are TRBV7-2 and TRBJ2-5; possibly TRBD2 for D (5 bases). Per germline, CDR1 SGHTA and CDR2 FQGNSA. V was clipped by 2 bases and J by 5 bases, with 12 bases between them. The CDR3 has 14 residues. CDR3 region: CASSLPLAFETQYF. The CDR3 region has the DNA TGTGCCAGCAGCTTACCGCTAGCTTTTGAGACCCAGTACTTC. Supplemented by reference TRBV7-2 and TRBJ2-5, the full variable domain reads GAGVSQSPSNKVTEKGKDVELRCDPISGHTALYWYRQSLGQGLEFLIYFQGNSAPDKSGLPSDRFSAERTGGSVSTLTIQRTQQEDSAVYLCASSLPLAFETQYFGPGTRLLVL.

This clone occurred once. This chain links TRBV5-6 with TRBJ1-1; D is uncertain. The CDR3 covers 15 residues. V lost 0 bases and J 3 bases, leaving 12 bases between the germline ends. Germline V gene lookup returns CDR1 SGHDT and CDR2 YYEEEE. The CDR3 sequence: CASSLELSLYTEAFF. The CDR3 DNA is TGTGCCAGCAGCTTGGAGCTTAGTTTATACACTGAAGCTTTCTTT.

The V gene is TRBV19, the J gene TRBJ2-3; D ambiguous. This CDR3 comprises 15 residues. The germline V gene encodes CDR1 LNHDA and CDR2 SQIVND (reference sequence). The V end lost 3 bases, the J end lost 1 base, and 11 bases lay between the germline ends. The CDR3 DNA sequence: TGTGCCAGTAGTATCGCCACTTACGGCACAGATACGCAGTATTTT. Its protein is CASSIATYGTDTQYF.

The J gene is TRBJ1-3, the V gene TRBV9; 8 bases align to TRBD1. The CDR3 has 17 residues. Germline loops: CDR1 SGDLS, CDR2 YYNGEE. The trim removed 4 bases at V and 0 bases at J, leaving 9 bases unmatched. The CDR3 region is CASSKGTGGNSGNTIYF. CDR3 nucleotides: TGTGCCAGCAGCAAGGGGACAGGCGGAAACTCTGGAAACACCATATATTTT.

The V and J genes are TRBV21-1 and TRBJ2-7; the table names TRBD1, a call not compared with the DNA. TRBV21-1 is assigned pseudogene status. The CDR3 length is 16 residues. CDR3 protein: CASSNWGQSFYYEQYV. DNA of the CDR3: TGTGCCAGCAGCAATTGGGGGCAATCTTTCTACTACGAGCAGTACGTC.

The chain couples TRBV5-8 to TRBJ2-2; TRBD2 might be the D (5 bases). The length of the CDR3 is 13 residues. V lost 5 bases, J lost 4 bases, and 9 bases lay in between. CDR1 is SGHTS and CDR2 is YDEGEE in the germline V gene. Here the CDR3 DNA reads TGTGCCAGCAGTTTCCGGGGCACCGGGGAGCTGTTTTTT. It is translated as CASSFRGTGELFF.

The CDR3: CASKSGLADAEQFF. CDR3 coding DNA: TGTGCCAGTAAAAGCGGACTAGCGGACGCTGAGCAGTTCTTC. The V and J genes are TRBV6-5 and TRBJ2-1, with TRBD2 identical over 10 bases. This CDR3 region has 14 residues. With V trimmed by 9 bases and J by 9 bases, 11 bases remained unmatched. CDR1 MNHEY and CDR2 SVGAGI come from the germline V gene.

The chain has TRBV25-1 and TRBJ1-1; unclear D gene. In germline, CDR1 is MGHDK, CDR2 SYGVNS. There are 8 residues in the CDR3. This chain's CDR3 is CGPRGAFF. CDR3 bases: TGTGGTCCTCGGGGAGCTTTCTTT.

This clone showed up just a few times. CDR3 loop: CASHGKNRDEKLFF. CDR3 DNA: TGTGCCAGCCACGGGAAGAACCGTGATGAAAAACTGTTTTTT. V gene TRBV6-5 combines with J gene TRBJ1-4; D gene unclear. Trimming pared 8 bases from V and 6 bases from J, leaving 16 bases between. In germline, CDR1 is MNHEY, CDR2 SVGAGI. The CDR3 has 14 amino acids.

The CDR3 DNA follows: TGTGCCAGCAGCCAAGTTCAGGGGGCTAACTATGGCTACACCTTC. Its translation: CASSQVQGANYGYTF. This chain links TRBV3-1 (or the pseudogene TRBV3-2) with TRBJ1-2; 7 bases map to TRBD1. The germline V gene encodes CDR1 LGHDT and CDR2 YNNKEL (reference sequence). Trimming took 1 base from V and 0 from J; bases not matched to a gene: 2. The CDR3 has 15 amino acids.

The DNA for the CDR3 is TGTGCCAGTTTAGTAGATAACAGGGAACGAGAGACCCAGTACTTC. Amino acids: CASLVDNRERETQYF. The chain combines TRBV28 with TRBJ2-5; the D gene is possibly TRBD1 (6 bases). The CDR3 has 15 amino acids. The ends were cut back, 9 bases at V and 4 bases at J, with 21 bases in the middle. The germline V gene encodes CDR1 MDHEN and CDR2 SYDVKM.

The chain has TRBV21-1 and TRBJ1-4; the DNA was not compared with TRBD1, the D call given in the table. TRBV21-1 is a listed pseudogene. The CDR3 has 13 residues. Here the CDR3 reads CAIHAGQKEKLFF. The CDR3 DNA reads TGTGCCATCCATGCGGGACAGAAGGAAAAACTGTTTTTT.

This clone was counted many times. The chain recombines TRBV13 with TRBJ2-7; the match to TRBD1 covers 9 bases. CDR1 is PRHDT, CDR2 FYEKMQ, per germline (reference sequence). V lost 8 bases and J lost 5; bases outside the gene matches: 10. CDR3 size: 14 residues. Here the CDR3 reads CASRNRDRVDEQYF. CDR3 in DNA: TGTGCCAGCCGGAACCGGGACAGGGTCGACGAGCAGTACTTC.

This sequence joins TRBV6-4 and TRBJ1-1; D gene unclear. Germline CDR1 and CDR2: MRHNA and SNTAGT. The length of the CDR3 is 13 residues. V was trimmed by 4 bases and J by 4 bases, leaving 10 bases between them. CDR3 DNA: TGTGCCAGCAGTGCCCTCAGTACCACTGAAGCTTTCTTT. Amino acid sequence: CASSALSTTEAFF.

This rearrangement joins TRBV5-6 to TRBJ1-4, with D unclear. The V gene lost 4 bases and the J gene lost 5 bases, with 18 bases spanning the gap. This CDR3 has 16 amino acids. Germline CDR1 and CDR2: SGHDT and YYEEEE. DNA for the CDR3: TGTGCCAGCAGCGGCCTCGAGGCACCTTCGAATGAAAAACTGTTTTTT. Residues: CASSGLEAPSNEKLFF. Full variable domain (rest looked up from reference TRBV5-6 and TRBJ1-4): DAGVTQSPTHLIKTRGQQVTLRCSPKSGHDTVSWYQQALGQGPQFIFQYYEEEERQRGNFPDRFSGHQFPNYSSELNVNALLLGDSALYLCASSGLEAPSNEKLFFGSGTQLSVL.

The CDR3 DNA follows: TGTGCCGCCAGAAGACAGTACAATCAGCCCCAGCATTTT. It yields the protein CAARRQYNQPQHF. The rearrangement links TRBV2 to TRBJ1-5; tentatively, D is TRBD1 (5 bases). The V and J ends lost 11 bases and 3 bases respectively, with 14 bases between them. Germline V gene lookup returns CDR1 SNHLY and CDR2 FYNNEI. The CDR3 is made up of 13 amino acids.

V usage is TRBV18 and J usage is TRBJ1-1; D possibly corresponds to TRBD1 (6 bases). Trimming took off 3 bases at V and 1 base at J, with 12 bases between the two ends. CDR3 length: 15 amino acids. Looked up from germline, CDR1 is KGHSH and CDR2 is LQKENI. The CDR3 sequence: CASSPTTGRNTEAFF. The CDR3 DNA follows: TGTGCCAGCTCACCCACGACAGGAAGGAACACTGAAGCTTTCTTT.

The chain has TRBV5-5 and TRBJ2-5, with 8 bases fitting TRBD2. J was trimmed by 2 bases and V by 0 bases; bases with no gene match: 12. Germline V gene lookup returns CDR1 SGHKS and CDR2 YYEKEE (reference sequence). The CDR3 sequence is 18 residues long. The CDR3 sequence: CASSLELPAGELQETQYF. CDR3 in DNA: TGTGCCAGCAGCTTGGAGTTGCCAGCGGGAGAACTTCAAGAGACCCAGTACTTC.

The chain joins TRBV24-1 to TRBJ1-5; D uncertain. CDR1 is KGHDR and CDR2 is SFDVKD in the germline V gene. CDR3 length: 14 residues. Trimming removed 0 bases from V and 2 bases from J, with 4 bases in between. DNA for the CDR3: TGTGCCACCAGTGATTTGCGAGGCAATCAGCCCCAGCATTTT. Its translation is CATSDLRGNQPQHF.

This clone appeared once. CDR3: CASGLPGRTDTQYF. The CDR3 nucleotides read TGTGCCAGCGGCCTACCGGGTAGGACAGATACGCAGTATTTT. The V gene is TRBV7-2, the J gene TRBJ2-3; no reliable D call. With 8 bases removed from V and 3 bases from J, the gap between germline ends came to 15 bases. Germline CDR1 and CDR2: SGHTA and FQGNSA. The CDR3 runs to 14 residues.

The rearrangement links TRBV6-6 to TRBJ2-5; D possibly corresponds to TRBD2 (5 bases). The CDR3 is made up of 14 amino acids. Germline V CDR1 and CDR2: MNHNY, SVGAGI (reference sequence). The V and J ends lost 6 bases and 2 bases respectively, with 13 bases between them. The CDR3 here is CASREPGIQETQYF. CDR3 sequence (DNA): TGTGCCAGCAGAGAACCGGGGATACAAGAGACCCAGTACTTC.

V gene TRBV10-3 combines with J gene TRBJ1-5; the match to TRBD1 covers 8 bases. The V and J ends lost 9 bases and 1 base, in that order; junction bases with no gene match: 8. The germline V gene encodes CDR1 ENHRY and CDR2 SYGVKD. This CDR3 has 15 amino acids. CDR3 amino acids: CAISDRVGSNQPQHF. The CDR3 DNA reads as TGTGCCATTTCGGACAGGGTTGGGAGCAATCAGCCCCAGCATTTT.

This clone was seen a few times. The chain links TRBV6-1 to TRBJ2-2; TRBD1 is a possible D gene (5 bases). Germline assignment: CDR1 MNHNS and CDR2 SASEGT. V was shortened by 2 bases and J by 3 bases, with 13 bases between the two germline ends. This CDR3 has 16 amino acids. The CDR3 sequence is CASSEFYRGDTGELFF. The CDR3 DNA reads TGTGCCAGCAGTGAATTCTATAGGGGCGACACCGGGGAGCTGTTTTTT.

The J gene is TRBJ2-3, the V gene TRBV19, with TRBD1 matching 11 bases. The V gene end was trimmed by 3 bases and the J gene end by 4 bases; junction bases not matched to a gene: 6. Germline V gene sequence: CDR1 LNHDA, CDR2 SQIVND (reference sequence). The CDR3 runs 16 residues. CDR3 nucleotides: TGTGCCAGTAGTATCTTAGGACAGGGGGCATCAGATACGCAGTATTTT. Translated, it gives CASSILGQGASDTQYF.

This clone appeared once. This chain joins TRBV30 and TRBJ2-7; D is perhaps TRBD2 (5 bases). Germline lookup yields CDR1 GTSNPN and CDR2 SVGIG (reference sequence). The CDR3 totals 15 residues. V was clipped by 0 bases and J by 7 bases, with 19 bases between them. In nucleotides, the CDR3 is TGTGCCTGGAGTGTACGGACGCTTAGCAGCGGTGAGCAGTACTTC. The encoded protein is CAWSVRTLSSGEQYF.

This clone was seen more than once but under ten times. The CDR3 spells CASSLTGAPNQPQHF. As DNA, the CDR3 is TGCGCCAGCAGCTTAACAGGGGCTCCGAACCAGCCCCAGCATTTT. The chain combines TRBV5-1 with TRBJ1-5, with 7 bases fitting TRBD1. This CDR3 has 15 residues. V shed 2 bases and J 7 bases; nucleotides not matched to a gene: 9. Germline CDR1 reads SGHRS; CDR2 reads YFSETQ.